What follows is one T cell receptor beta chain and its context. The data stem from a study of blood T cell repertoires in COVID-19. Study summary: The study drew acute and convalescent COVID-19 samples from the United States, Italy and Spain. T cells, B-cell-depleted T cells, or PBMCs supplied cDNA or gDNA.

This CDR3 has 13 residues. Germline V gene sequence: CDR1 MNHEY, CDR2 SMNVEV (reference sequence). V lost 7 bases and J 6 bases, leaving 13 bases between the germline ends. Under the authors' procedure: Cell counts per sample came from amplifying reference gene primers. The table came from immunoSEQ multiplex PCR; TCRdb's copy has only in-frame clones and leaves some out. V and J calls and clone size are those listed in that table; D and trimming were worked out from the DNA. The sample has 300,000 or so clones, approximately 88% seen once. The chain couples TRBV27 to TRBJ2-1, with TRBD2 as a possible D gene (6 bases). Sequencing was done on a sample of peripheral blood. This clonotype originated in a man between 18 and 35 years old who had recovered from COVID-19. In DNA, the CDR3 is TGTGCCAGCATTCCCCCCGGGGGCAATGAGCAGTTCTTC. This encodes CASIPPGGNEQFF.